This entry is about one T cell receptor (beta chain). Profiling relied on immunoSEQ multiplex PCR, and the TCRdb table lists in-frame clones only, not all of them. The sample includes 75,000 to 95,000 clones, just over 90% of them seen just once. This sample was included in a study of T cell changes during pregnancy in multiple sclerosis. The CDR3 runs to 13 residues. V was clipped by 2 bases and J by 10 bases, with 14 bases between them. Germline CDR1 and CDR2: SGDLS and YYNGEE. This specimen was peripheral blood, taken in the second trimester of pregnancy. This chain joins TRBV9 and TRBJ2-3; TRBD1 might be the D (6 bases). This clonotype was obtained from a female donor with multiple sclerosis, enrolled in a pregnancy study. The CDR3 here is CASSVTQGYAQYF. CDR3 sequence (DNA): TGTGCCAGCAGCGTCACACAGGGTTATGCGCAGTATTTT.